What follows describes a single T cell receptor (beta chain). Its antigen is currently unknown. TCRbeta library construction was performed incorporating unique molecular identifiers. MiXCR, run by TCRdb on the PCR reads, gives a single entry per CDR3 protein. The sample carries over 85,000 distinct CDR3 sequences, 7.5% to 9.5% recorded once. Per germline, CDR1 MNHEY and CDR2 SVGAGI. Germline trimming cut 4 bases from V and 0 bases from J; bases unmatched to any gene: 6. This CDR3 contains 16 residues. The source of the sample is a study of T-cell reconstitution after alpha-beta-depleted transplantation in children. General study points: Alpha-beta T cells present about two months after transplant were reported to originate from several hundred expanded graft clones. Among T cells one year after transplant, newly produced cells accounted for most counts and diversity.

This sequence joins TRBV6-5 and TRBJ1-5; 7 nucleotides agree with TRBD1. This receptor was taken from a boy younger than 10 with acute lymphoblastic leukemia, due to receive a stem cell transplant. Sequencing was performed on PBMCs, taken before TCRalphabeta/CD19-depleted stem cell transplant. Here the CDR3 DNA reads TGTGCCAGCAGTTCCGTGGGACAGCGTAGCAATCAGCCCCAGCATTTT. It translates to CASSSVGQRSNQPQHF.